This is a list of T cell receptor beta chains from one sample in a study of blood T cells in healthy people across ages. TCRdb re-derived calls from the 5' RACE reads in MiXCR, one entry per CDR3 protein. The repertoire consists of fewer than 700,000 distinct CDR3 sequences, with around half occurring once and the leading ten covering about 26%. The sample comprised blood. The receptors come from an elderly man in good health. Both conserved end residues are part of each CDR3. A D gene is named only where the DNA matches it firmly. Size is omitted from some rows. Given values are once, few, many or a class for expanded clones.

TRBJ2-1,TRBV7-2,-,few,14,CASSLGGANNEQFF,TGTGCCAGCAGCTTAGGGGGGGCAAACAATGAGCAGTTCTTC
TRBJ2-3,TRBV7-3,-,-,15,CASSQQRGNTDTQYF,TGTGCCAGCAGCCAACAAAGGGGAAACACAGATACGCAGTATTTT
TRBJ2-1,TRBV15,-,once,13,CATSRDPTHEQFF,TGTGCCACCAGCAGAGATCCGACACATGAGCAGTTCTTC
TRBJ1-2,TRBV7-2,-,-,14,CASSLAGEGHGYTF,TGTGCCAGCAGCTTGGCAGGCGAGGGCCATGGCTACACCTTC
TRBJ2-3,TRBV20-1,-,-,16,CSAQTLSGTDTDTQYF,TGCAGTGCACAGACTCTTAGCGGAACTGACACAGATACGCAGTATTTT
TRBJ2-3,TRBV7-3,-,-,18,CASSLTAPSRGLTDTQYF,TGTGCCAGCAGCTTAACGGCCCCTTCGCGGGGGCTCACAGATACGCAGTATTTT
TRBJ2-5,TRBV6-5,-,many,14,CASSYAGTGETQYF,TGTGCCAGCAGTTACGCAGGGACGGGAGAGACCCAGTACTTC
TRBJ1-3,TRBV28,TRBD1,-,17,CASSAEQGTSSGNTIYF,TGTGCCAGCAGTGCCGAACAGGGGACCAGCTCTGGAAACACCATATATTTT
TRBJ1-2,TRBV6-5,-,-,14,CASSYSRLPGGYTF,TGTGCCAGCAGTTACTCGCGGCTCCCGGGGGGCTACACCTTC
TRBJ1-1,TRBV28,-,few,13,CASRPAVNTEAFF,TGTGCCAGCAGGCCCGCAGTGAACACTGAAGCTTTCTTT
TRBJ2-3,TRBV4-1,TRBD2,-,17,CASSQDPQRGVTDTQYF,TGCGCCAGCAGCCAAGATCCCCAGCGGGGAGTCACAGATACGCAGTATTTT
TRBJ1-1,TRBV25-1,TRBD1,-,13,CASSTGTGGAAFF,TGTGCCAGCAGTACCGGGACAGGGGGCGCGGCTTTCTTT
TRBJ2-5,TRBV28,-,-,14,CASRIGGPQETQYF,TGTGCCAGCAGAATAGGGGGTCCCCAAGAGACCCAGTACTTC
TRBJ2-1,TRBV30,-,-,15,CASPSGQGSYNEQFF,TGTGCCTCCCCGTCGGGGCAGGGTTCCTACAATGAGCAGTTCTTC
TRBJ2-7,TRBV7-2,-,-,13,CASSSRGYYEQYF,TGTGCCAGCAGCTCGAGGGGATACTACGAGCAGTACTTC
TRBJ2-7,TRBV7-9,-,-,15,CASSATSGTPYEQYF,TGTGCCAGCAGCGCCACATCCGGGACACCCTACGAGCAGTACTTC
TRBJ1-2,TRBV6-6,TRBD1,-,13,CASSTQGSSGYTF,TGTGCCAGCAGTACACAGGGGTCTAGTGGCTACACCTTC
TRBJ2-5,TRBV5-1,TRBD2,few,19,CASSRGGTSGRMSYNEQYF,TGCGCCAGCAGCCGGGGGGGGACTAGCGGGAGAATGTCCTACAATGAGCAGTACTTC
TRBJ1-1,TRBV6-5,-,few,13,CASSYSQLTEAFF,TGTGCCAGCAGTTACTCGCAATTAACTGAAGCTTTCTTT
TRBJ2-1,TRBV5-1,TRBD1,-,13,CASSPGQGTEQFF,TGCGCCAGCAGCCCGGGACAGGGGACTGAGCAGTTCTTC
TRBJ1-4,TRBV5-1,-,few,14,CASSTGTSNEKLFF,TGCGCCAGCAGTACAGGGACGTCTAATGAAAAACTGTTTTTT
TRBJ2-7,TRBV27,TRBD1,-,17,CASSLSKGTGRTYEQYF,TGTGCCAGCAGTTTATCGAAGGGGACAGGGCGGACCTACGAGCAGTACTTC
TRBJ2-5,TRBV3-1,-,-,16,CASSQDGSGPQETQYF,TGTGCCAGCAGCCAAGATGGGTCGGGTCCCCAAGAGACCCAGTACTTC
TRBJ1-4,TRBV7-9,-,many,14,CASSQGLTNEKLFF,TGTGCCAGCAGCCAAGGGTTGACTAATGAAAAACTGTTTTTT
TRBJ2-7,TRBV4-3,-,few,16,CASSQDGPSMGNEQYF,TGCGCCAGCAGCCAAGATGGGCCTAGCATGGGGAACGAGCAGTACTTC
TRBJ2-1,TRBV9,-,few,13,CASSVGVWSEQFF,TGTGCCAGCAGCGTAGGGGTATGGAGTGAGCAGTTCTTC
TRBJ2-6,TRBV24-1,-,-,15,CATSDLGAGANVLTF,TGTGCCACCAGTGATTTGGGGGCTGGGGCCAACGTCCTGACTTTC
TRBJ2-1,TRBV7-2,TRBD2,few,15,CASSLQRLREGEQFF,TGTGCCAGCAGCTTACAACGGCTGCGGGAGGGTGAGCAGTTCTTC
TRBJ2-1,TRBV27,TRBD2,few,19,CASSPDGGSARSSYNEQFF,TGTGCCAGCAGTCCCGACGGCGGGAGCGCACGAAGCTCCTACAATGAGCAGTTCTTC
TRBJ1-1,TRBV7-3,-,-,13,CASSFGAGSEAFF,TGTGCCAGCAGCTTCGGAGCCGGCTCTGAAGCTTTCTTT
TRBJ2-1,TRBV4-3,-,few,14,CASSQDLPGDEQFF,TGCGCCAGCAGCCAAGATCTTCCTGGGGATGAGCAGTTCTTC
TRBJ2-1,TRBV12-3/TRBV12-4,-,-,16,CASSLGAGLSYNEQFF,TGTGCCAGCAGTTTAGGGGCGGGGCTCTCCTACAATGAGCAGTTCTTC
TRBJ2-5,TRBV7-9,TRBD1,few,17,CASSLRSGTGGGETQYF,TGTGCCAGCAGCTTACGCTCCGGGACAGGGGGAGGAGAGACCCAGTACTTC
TRBJ2-1,TRBV5-1,-,-,13,CASSWDFNNEQFF,TGCGCCAGCAGCTGGGACTTTAACAATGAGCAGTTCTTC
TRBJ1-5,TRBV6-1,-,once,13,CACSEQGFSPQHF,TGTGCCTGCAGTGAACAGGGATTCTCGCCCCAGCATTTT
TRBJ2-3,TRBV20-1,TRBD2,-,14,CSASIRIGGDTQYF,TGCAGTGCTAGCATTAGGATCGGGGGGGATACGCAGTATTTT
TRBJ2-7,TRBV29-1,-,many,15,CSVDSGQANSYEQYF,TGCAGCGTTGATTCTGGCCAGGCCAATTCCTACGAGCAGTACTTC
TRBJ2-5,TRBV6-2/TRBV6-3,-,-,16,CASSYSEGGSGETQYF,TGTGCCAGCAGTTACAGCGAAGGCGGTTCTGGGGAGACCCAGTACTTC
TRBJ2-5,TRBV29-1,TRBD2,-,15,CSVEDRRGGPRTQYF,TGCAGCGTTGAAGATCGCCGGGGGGGCCCACGGACCCAGTACTTC
TRBJ1-6,TRBV20-1,-,few,13,CSAPTLGNSPLHF,TGCAGTGCCCCAACCCTCGGAAATTCACCCCTCCACTTT
TRBJ1-5,TRBV20-1,TRBD1,-,14,CSAEQGDNYQPQHF,TGCAGTGCGGAACAGGGGGACAATTATCAGCCCCAGCATTTT
TRBJ1-2,TRBV4-2,-,-,16,CASSQDHRDPGYGYTF,TGTGCCAGCAGCCAAGATCATAGGGACCCAGGCTATGGCTACACCTTC
TRBJ1-5,TRBV27,-,-,19,CASIPWLPTRPHSNQPQHF,TGTGCCAGCATCCCGTGGCTCCCCACAAGGCCCCATAGCAATCAGCCCCAGCATTTT
TRBJ2-1,TRBV25-1,TRBD2,few,16,CASCALAGAGNNEQFF,TGTGCCAGCTGTGCCCTAGCGGGAGCGGGCAACAATGAGCAGTTCTTC
TRBJ2-7,TRBV7-9,TRBD1,-,15,CASSLFRGSYNEQYF,TGTGCCAGCAGCTTATTCAGGGGGTCCTACAATGAGCAGTACTTC
TRBJ2-4,TRBV5-5,TRBD2,-,15,CASIPGLAAAWEQYF,TGTGCCAGCATACCGGGACTAGCAGCCGCATGGGAGCAGTACTTC
TRBJ1-2,TRBV20-1,-,few,12,CSAAGTAYGYTF,TGCAGTGCGGCCGGGACGGCCTATGGCTACACCTTC
TRBJ2-7,TRBV20-1,TRBD2,-,16,CSANHGSSGGHYEQYF,TGCAGTGCTAACCACGGATCAAGCGGGGGGCACTACGAGCAGTACTTC
TRBJ1-5,TRBV28,-,-,13,CASGPISNQPQHF,TGTGCCAGCGGGCCTATAAGCAATCAGCCCCAGCATTTT
TRBJ2-1,TRBV5-1,-,-,15,CASSSDRPSYNEQFF,TGCGCCAGCAGCTCAGACAGGCCCTCCTACAATGAGCAGTTCTTC
TRBJ2-1,TRBV10-3,-,few,13,CAIRDSPPNEQFF,TGTGCCATCAGGGACTCCCCCCCCAATGAGCAGTTCTTC
TRBJ2-3,TRBV6-6,TRBD1,many,16,CASSYDPGTGLDTQYF,TGTGCCAGCAGTTACGACCCTGGGACAGGTTTGGATACGCAGTATTTT
TRBJ2-7,TRBV6-5,-,-,15,CASSPGFSSYNEQYF,TGTGCCAGCAGTCCGGGATTTAGCTCCTACAATGAGCAGTACTTC